This T cell receptor (beta chain) was retrieved from a study of a mutant IDH1 vaccine in newly diagnosed glioma. Across the whole study: It was radiotherapy, temozolomide, or both that patients received previously, with most receiving both.

Details on this clone: The antigen remains undetermined.

The table came from immunoSEQ multiplex PCR; TCRdb's copy has only in-frame clones and leaves some out. The table lists fewer than 60,000 clones, 65% of them singletons, with under 5.5% in the top ten. Time point specified: week 47, end of study. What each vaccine dose contained was 300 ug of mutant IDH1 20-mer peptide, accompanied by topical imiquimod. The CDR3 runs to 15 residues. Trimming took 3 bases from V and 2 from J, leaving 11 bases between them. The germline CDR1 and CDR2 sequences are WSHSY and SAAADI. Source: peripheral blood mononuclear cells (PBMCs), taken from a glioma patient whose treatment included an IDH1 peptide vaccine. V and J are TRBV10-2 and TRBJ1-3; D is undetermined. This receptor was taken from a man between 35 and 55 years old with glioma. Some clones in this sample may be carry-over from other donors' samples. CDR3 DNA: TGCGCCAGCAGTGATAGAGGGAGGACTGGAAACACCATATATTTT. Encoded protein: CASSDRGRTGNTIYF.